This record concerns one T cell receptor (beta chain) sequence. Its antigen remains unidentified. Primers: 60 Vbeta forward and 13 Jbeta reverse. Sequencing used immunoSEQ multiplex PCR; TCRdb keeps in-frame clones, though not all of them. The sample lists 130,000 to 150,000 clones, more than 65% occurring once. Per the germline V gene, CDR1 is MNHEY and CDR2 is SMNVEV (reference sequence). Trimming shortened V by 6 bases and J by 5 bases, and 11 bases separated the two germline ends. The CDR3 runs 12 residues. The data originate from a study of cytomegalovirus exposure and HLA in healthy donors. Points from the study as a whole: Later on, a genetic analysis was performed. It linked a missense variant in DCLRE1C with V- and J-gene trimming of TCR beta.

Sequenced input: PBMCs. This chain connects TRBV27 to TRBJ2-7, with D possibly matching TRBD2 (6 bases). The sequence was obtained from a man aged 30 to 39 in good health and CMV-seropositive. The CDR3 region has the DNA TGTGCCAGCAGGGGACTGCATAACGAGCAGTACTTC. This sequence encodes CASRGLHNEQYF.